The clone carrying this TCR beta chain appeared a single time. No antigen is known for it. The protocol was immunoSEQ multiplex PCR, while the TCRdb copy is restricted to in-frame clones and leaves out a portion. In the table there are about 9,000 clones, approximately 72% of which are singletons. The sample originates from a study of OX40 agonist ivuxolimab in advanced cancers. Study in general: Previous treatment with anti-PD-1, anti-PD-L1 or anti-CTLA-4 therapy was allowed; about 40% had received some. Notes on the study in general: Expansion of clones was among the lowest in partial responders at 0.1-3.0 mg/kg. At doses 0.1 to 3.0 mg/kg, CD4+ and CD8+ clones expanded. Nonresponders included some who also had low normalized T-cell clonal expansion.

The CDR3 sequence is 14 residues long. The V gene end was trimmed by 2 bases and the J gene end by 6 bases; junction bases not matched to a gene: 6. The germline CDR1 and CDR2 sequences are SGHAT and FQDESV (reference sequence). The sequenced sample was CD4+ or CD8+ T cells sorted from blood, obtained in a trial of the OX40 agonist ivuxolimab. The chain combines TRBV11-1 with TRBJ2-7; 8 bases align to TRBD1. The receptor was isolated from an adult with an advanced solid tumor such as melanoma, head and neck, liver or kidney cancer. The CDR3: CASSLRNRGVEQYF. The DNA of the CDR3 is TGTGCCAGCAGCTTAAGGAACAGGGGGGTCGAGCAGTACTTC.